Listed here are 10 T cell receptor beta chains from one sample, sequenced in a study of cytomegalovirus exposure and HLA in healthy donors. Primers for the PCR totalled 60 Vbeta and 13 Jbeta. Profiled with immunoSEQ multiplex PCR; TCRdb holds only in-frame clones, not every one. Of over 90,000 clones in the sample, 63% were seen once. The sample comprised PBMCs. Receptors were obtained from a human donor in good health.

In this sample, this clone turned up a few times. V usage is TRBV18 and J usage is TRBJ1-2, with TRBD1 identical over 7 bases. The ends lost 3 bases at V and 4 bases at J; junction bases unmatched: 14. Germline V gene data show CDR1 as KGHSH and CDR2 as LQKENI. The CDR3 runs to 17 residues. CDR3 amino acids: CASSPSFTYRDSYGYTF. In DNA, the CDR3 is TGTGCCAGCTCACCGTCTTTTACCTACCGGGACAGCTATGGCTACACCTTC.

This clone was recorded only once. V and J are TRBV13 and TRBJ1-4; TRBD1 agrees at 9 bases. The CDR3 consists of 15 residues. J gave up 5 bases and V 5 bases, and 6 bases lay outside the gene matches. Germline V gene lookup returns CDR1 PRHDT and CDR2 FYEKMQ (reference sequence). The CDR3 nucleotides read TGTGCCAGCAGCCGCAGGACAGGGGCCAATGAAAAACTGTTTTTT. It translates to CASSRRTGANEKLFF.

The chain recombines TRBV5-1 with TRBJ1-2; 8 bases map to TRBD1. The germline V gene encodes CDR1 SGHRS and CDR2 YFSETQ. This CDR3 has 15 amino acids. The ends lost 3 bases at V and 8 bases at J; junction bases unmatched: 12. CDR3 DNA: TGCGCCAGCAGCTCCGGCGGGGCGTCAGGGGGCGGCTACACCTTC. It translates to CASSSGGASGGGYTF.

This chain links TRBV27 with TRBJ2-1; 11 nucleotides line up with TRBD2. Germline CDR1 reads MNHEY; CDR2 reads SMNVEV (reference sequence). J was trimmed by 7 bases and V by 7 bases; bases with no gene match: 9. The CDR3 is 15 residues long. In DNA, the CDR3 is TGTGCCAGCATCCCAACTAGCGGGAGTAGTAATGAGCAGTTCTTC. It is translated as CASIPTSGSSNEQFF.

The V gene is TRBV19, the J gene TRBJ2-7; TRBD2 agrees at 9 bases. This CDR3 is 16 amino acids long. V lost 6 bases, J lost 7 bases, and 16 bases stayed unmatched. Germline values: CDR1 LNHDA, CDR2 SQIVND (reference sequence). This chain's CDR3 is CASSSSLSSGAEEQYF. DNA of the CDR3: TGTGCCAGTAGCAGTTCCCTTTCTAGCGGGGCGGAGGAGCAGTACTTC.

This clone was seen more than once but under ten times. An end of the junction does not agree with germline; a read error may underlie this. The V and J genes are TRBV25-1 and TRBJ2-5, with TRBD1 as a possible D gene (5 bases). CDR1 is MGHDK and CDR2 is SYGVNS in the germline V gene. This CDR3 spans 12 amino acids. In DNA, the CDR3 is TGTGCCAGCAGTGCCCAGGGTCCCCGGCGTCACTTC. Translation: CASSAQGPRRHF. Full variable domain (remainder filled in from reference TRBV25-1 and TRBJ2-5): EADIYQTPRYLVIGTGKKITLECSQTMGHDKMYWYQQDPGMELHLIHYSYGVNSTEKGDLSSESTVSRIRTEHFPLTLESARPSHTSQYLCASSAQGPRRHFGPGTRLLVL.

CDR3 bases: TGTGCCAGCAGCTTAGGGACAGGCTCCTACTATGGCTACACCTTC. Residues: CASSLGTGSYYGYTF. The V call is TRBV7-8, the J call TRBJ1-2; 7 bases fit TRBD1. V shed 1 base and J 3 bases; nucleotides not matched to a gene: 5. The germline V gene has CDR1 SGHVS and CDR2 FQNEAQ. The CDR3 runs to 15 residues.

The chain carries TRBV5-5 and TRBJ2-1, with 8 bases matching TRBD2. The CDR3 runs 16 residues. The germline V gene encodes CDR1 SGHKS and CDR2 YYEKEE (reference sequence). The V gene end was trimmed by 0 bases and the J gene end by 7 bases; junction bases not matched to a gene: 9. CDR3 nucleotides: TGTGCCAGCAGCTTGGGCGGGACTAGTAGGTTAAATGAGCAGTTCTTC. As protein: CASSLGGTSRLNEQFF.

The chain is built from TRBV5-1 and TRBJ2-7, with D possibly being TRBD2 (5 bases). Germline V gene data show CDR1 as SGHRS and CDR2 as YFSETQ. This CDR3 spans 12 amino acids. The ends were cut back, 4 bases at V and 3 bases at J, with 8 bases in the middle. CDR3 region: CASSGAGYEQYF. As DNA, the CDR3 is TGCGCCAGCAGCGGCGCGGGCTACGAGCAGTACTTC.

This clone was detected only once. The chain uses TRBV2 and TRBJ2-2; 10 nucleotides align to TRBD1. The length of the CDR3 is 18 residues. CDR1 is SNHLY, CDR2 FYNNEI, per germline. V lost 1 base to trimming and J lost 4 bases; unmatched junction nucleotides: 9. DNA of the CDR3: TGTGCCAGCAGTGAAGGGTTCGACAGGGGGCGATCCACCGGGGAGCTGTTTTTT. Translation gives CASSEGFDRGRSTGELFF.